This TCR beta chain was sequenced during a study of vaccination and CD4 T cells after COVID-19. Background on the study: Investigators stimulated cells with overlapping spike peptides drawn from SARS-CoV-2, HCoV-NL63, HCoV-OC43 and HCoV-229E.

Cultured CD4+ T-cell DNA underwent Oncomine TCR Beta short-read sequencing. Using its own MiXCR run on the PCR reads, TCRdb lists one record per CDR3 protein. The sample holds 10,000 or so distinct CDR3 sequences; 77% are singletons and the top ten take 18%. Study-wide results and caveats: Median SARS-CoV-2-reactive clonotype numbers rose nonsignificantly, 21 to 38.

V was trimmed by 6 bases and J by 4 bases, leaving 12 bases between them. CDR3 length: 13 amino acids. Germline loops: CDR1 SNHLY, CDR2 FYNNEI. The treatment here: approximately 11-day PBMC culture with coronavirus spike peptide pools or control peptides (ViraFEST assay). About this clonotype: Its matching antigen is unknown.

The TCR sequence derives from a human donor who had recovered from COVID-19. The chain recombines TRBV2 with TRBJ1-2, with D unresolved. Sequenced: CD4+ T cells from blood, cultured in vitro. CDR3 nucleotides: TGTGCCAGCAGAGTCACGGAATTCTATGGCTACACCTTC. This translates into CASRVTEFYGYTF.